These 10 T cell receptor beta chains share one sample of origin, sequenced in a study of early T cells in non-severe SARS-CoV-2 infection. MiXCR was run by TCRdb on the 5' RACE reads, yielding one entry per CDR3 protein. Of tens of thousands of distinct CDR3 sequences listed, less than 12% are singletons. The material sequenced was whole blood, taken at baseline. These receptors were taken from an adult who was a healthcare worker with PCR-confirmed SARS-CoV-2 infection or an uninfected control (not recorded which).

This clonotype was detected a few times. The chain joins TRBV4-3 to TRBJ1-6; possibly TRBD1 for D (5 bases). V was trimmed by 2 bases and J by 9 bases, leaving 8 bases between them. Germline-derived CDR1 and CDR2 are LGHNA and YSLEER. CDR3 length equals 13 residues. The CDR3 spells CASSQPGISPLHF. The CDR3 region has the DNA TGCGCCAGCAGCCAACCAGGGATTTCACCCCTCCACTTT.

This clonotype was recorded at least ten times. This sequence joins TRBV6-6 and TRBJ1-5; no clear D. Germline values: CDR1 MNHNY, CDR2 SVGAGI (reference sequence). This CDR3 has 14 amino acids. The V end lost 0 bases, the J end lost 4 bases, and 7 bases lay between the germline ends. The CDR3: CASSYSQSNQPQHF. In DNA form, the CDR3 reads TGTGCCAGCAGTTACTCTCAGTCTAATCAGCCCCAGCATTTT.

Ten or more counts support this clonotype. No DNA is shown, since the ends of the CDR3 on it are uncertain; the CDR3 is the one TCRdb lists. The chain uses TRBV28 and TRBJ1-5; TRBD1, the table's D call, was not compared with the DNA. The CDR3 extends over 14 residues, inclusive of both ends. Germline V gene sequence: CDR1 MDHEN, CDR2 SYDVKM. CDR3: CASSSSTANQPQHF.

This clonotype was recorded at least ten times. J is TRBJ1-2 and V is TRBV6-6; the D is unclear. V was clipped by 11 bases and J by 1 base, with 14 bases between them. The CDR3 has 13 residues. Germline loops: CDR1 MNHNY, CDR2 SVGAGI (reference sequence). The CDR3 DNA follows: TGTGCCGAGGCGGACCGACTTAACTATGGCTACACCTTC. This encodes CAEADRLNYGYTF.

A few counts support this clonotype. The chain has TRBV11-2 and TRBJ2-1, with TRBD2 matching 10 bases. V shed 1 base, J shed 8 bases, and the junction held 5 bases outside the gene matches. The CDR3 consists of 15 residues. Germline-derived CDR1 and CDR2 are SGHAT and FQNNGV. CDR3 bases: TGTGCCAGCAGCTTAGGAGCGGGAGGGCCGCATGAGCAGTTCTTC. Translation gives CASSLGAGGPHEQFF.

This clonotype showed up just a few times. V is TRBV5-5 and J is TRBJ2-1, with 9 nucleotides matching TRBD1. The CDR3 contains 15 residues. Germline CDR1 is SGHKS and CDR2 is YYEKEE (reference sequence). The junction had 10 bases not matched to a gene; V was cut back by 3 bases and J by 9 bases. CDR3 nucleotides: TGTGCCAGCAGCTGGACAGGGGCCCGGGTTACTGAGCAGTTCTTC. The encoded protein is CASSWTGARVTEQFF. Drawing the rest from reference TRBV5-5 and TRBJ2-1, the complete variable domain is DAGVTQSPTHLIKTRGQQVTLRCSPISGHKSVSWYQQVLGQGPQFIFQYYEKEERGRGNFPDRFSARQFPNYSSELNVNALLLGDSALYLCASSWTGARVTEQFFGPGTRLTVL.

Ten or more counts support this clonotype. The gene calls are TRBV20-1 and TRBJ2-7, with D maybe TRBD2 (6 bases). The CDR3 is 14 residues long. V dropped 4 bases and J dropped 5 bases, with 18 bases sitting between them. The V gene's germline CDR1 is DFQATT and CDR2 SNEGSKA (reference sequence). The CDR3 DNA sequence: TGCAGTGCTACTGTTGCCGGGAGTGCCCACGAGCAGTACTTC. This codes for CSATVAGSAHEQYF.

The gene calls are TRBV4-2 and TRBJ2-1; 9 bases match TRBD2. This CDR3 is built from 15 residues. Looked up from germline, CDR1 is LGHNA and CDR2 is YNFKEQ. The J segment lost 4 bases and the V segment lost 5 bases, leaving 6 bases of the junction unmatched. Here the CDR3 reads CASSSRLAEYNEQFF. Written as DNA, the CDR3 is TGTGCCAGCAGCTCAAGACTAGCGGAATACAATGAGCAGTTCTTC.

At least ten counts were recorded for this clonotype. V and J are TRBV18 and TRBJ1-5; D unclear. Trimming removed 6 bases from V and 3 bases from J, with 6 bases in between. Germline V gives CDR1 KGHSH, CDR2 LQKENI. The CDR3 consists of 12 residues. The CDR3 bases are TGTGCCAGCTCCCCTGACAATCAGCCCCAGCATTTT. Amino acids: CASSPDNQPQHF. Full variable domain (outside the CDR3, taken from reference TRBV18 and TRBJ1-5): NAGVMQNPRHLVRRRGQEARLRCSPMKGHSHVYWYRQLPEEGLKFMVYLQKENIIDESGMPKERFSAEFPKEGPSILRIQQVVRGDSAAYFCASSPDNQPQHFGDGTRLSIL.

V and J are TRBV30 and TRBJ2-6; possible D gene TRBD1, 6 bases. Germline V lookup: CDR1 GTSNPN, CDR2 SVGIG (reference sequence). CDR3 length: 14 residues. Trimming took 8 bases from V and 1 from J, leaving 12 bases between them. The DNA for the CDR3 is TGTGCCCGGTTAGGGACATCTGGGGCCAACGTCCTGACTTTC. This encodes CARLGTSGANVLTF.